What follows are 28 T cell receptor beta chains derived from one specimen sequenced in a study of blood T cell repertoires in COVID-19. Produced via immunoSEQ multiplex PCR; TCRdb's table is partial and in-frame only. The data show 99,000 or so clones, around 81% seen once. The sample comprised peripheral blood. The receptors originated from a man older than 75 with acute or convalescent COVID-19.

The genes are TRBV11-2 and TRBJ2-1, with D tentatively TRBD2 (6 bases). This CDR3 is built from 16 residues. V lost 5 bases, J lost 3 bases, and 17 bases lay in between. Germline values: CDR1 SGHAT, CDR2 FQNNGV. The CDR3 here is CASSPAGSSFYNEQFF. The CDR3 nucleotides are TGTGCCAGCAGCCCCGCGGGAAGCAGCTTCTACAATGAGCAGTTCTTC.

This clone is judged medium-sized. CDR3 amino acids: CASSWDKPYEQYF. The CDR3, as DNA: TGCGCCAGCAGCTGGGACAAACCCTACGAGCAGTACTTC. V usage is TRBV5-1 and J usage is TRBJ2-7; maybe TRBD1 (6 bases). The CDR3 has 13 residues. Per the germline V gene, CDR1 is SGHRS and CDR2 is YFSETQ. V dropped 3 bases and J dropped 2 bases, with 9 bases sitting between them.

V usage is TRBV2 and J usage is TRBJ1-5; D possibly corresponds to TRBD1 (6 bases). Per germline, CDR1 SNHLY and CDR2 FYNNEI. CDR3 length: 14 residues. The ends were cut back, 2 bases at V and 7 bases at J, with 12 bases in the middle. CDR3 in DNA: TGTGCCAGCAGTGAAAGTGGGGGCCGGCAGCCCCAGCATTTT. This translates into CASSESGGRQPQHF.

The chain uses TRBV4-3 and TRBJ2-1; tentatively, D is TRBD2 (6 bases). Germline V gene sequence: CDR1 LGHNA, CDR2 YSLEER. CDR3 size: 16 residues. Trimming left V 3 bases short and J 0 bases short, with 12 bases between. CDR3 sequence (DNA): TGCGCCAGCAGCCACCTAGCGACGAGCTCCTACAATGAGCAGTTCTTC. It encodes CASSHLATSSYNEQFF.

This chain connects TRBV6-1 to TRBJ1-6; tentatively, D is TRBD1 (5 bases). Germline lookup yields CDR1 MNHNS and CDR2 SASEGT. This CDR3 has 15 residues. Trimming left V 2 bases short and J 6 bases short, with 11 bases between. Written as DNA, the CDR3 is TGTGCCAGCAGTGAACACAGGCTACCTAATTCACCCCTCCACTTT. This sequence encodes CASSEHRLPNSPLHF.

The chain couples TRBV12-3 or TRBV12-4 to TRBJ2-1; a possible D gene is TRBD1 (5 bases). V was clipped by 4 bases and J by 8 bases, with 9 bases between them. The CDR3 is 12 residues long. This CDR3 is CASSSQGYEQFF. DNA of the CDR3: TGTGCCAGCAGTTCTCAGGGCTATGAGCAGTTCTTC.

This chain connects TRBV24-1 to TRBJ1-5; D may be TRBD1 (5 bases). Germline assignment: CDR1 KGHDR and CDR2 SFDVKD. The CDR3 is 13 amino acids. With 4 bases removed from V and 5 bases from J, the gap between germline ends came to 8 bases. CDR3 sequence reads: CATSDRAHQPQHF. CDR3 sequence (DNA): TGTGCCACCAGTGACAGGGCCCATCAGCCCCAGCATTTT.

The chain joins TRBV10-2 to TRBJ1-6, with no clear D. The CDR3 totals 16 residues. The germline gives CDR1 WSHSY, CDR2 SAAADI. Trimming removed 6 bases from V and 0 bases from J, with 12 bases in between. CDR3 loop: CASRFAKSSYNSPLHF. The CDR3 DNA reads TGCGCCAGCAGGTTTGCCAAGAGCTCCTATAATTCACCCCTCCACTTT.

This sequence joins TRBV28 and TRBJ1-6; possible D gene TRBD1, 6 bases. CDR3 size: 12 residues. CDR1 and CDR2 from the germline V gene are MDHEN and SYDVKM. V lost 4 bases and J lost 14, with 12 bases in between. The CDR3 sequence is CASSSENRALHF. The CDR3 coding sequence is TGTGCCAGCAGTTCTGAAAACAGGGCCCTCCACTTT.

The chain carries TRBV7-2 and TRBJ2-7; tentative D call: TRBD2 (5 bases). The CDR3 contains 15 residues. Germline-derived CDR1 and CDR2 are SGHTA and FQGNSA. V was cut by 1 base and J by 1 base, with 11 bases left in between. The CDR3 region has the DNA TGTGCCAGCAGCTTAGACAGTGGGAGATCCTACGAGCAGTACTTC. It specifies CASSLDSGRSYEQYF.

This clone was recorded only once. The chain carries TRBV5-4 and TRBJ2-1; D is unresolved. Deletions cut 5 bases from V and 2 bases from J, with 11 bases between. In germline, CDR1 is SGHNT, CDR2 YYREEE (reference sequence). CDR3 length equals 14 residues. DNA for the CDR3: TGTGCCAGCAGACTGGAGTACCCCTACAATGAGCAGTTCTTC. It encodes CASRLEYPYNEQFF.

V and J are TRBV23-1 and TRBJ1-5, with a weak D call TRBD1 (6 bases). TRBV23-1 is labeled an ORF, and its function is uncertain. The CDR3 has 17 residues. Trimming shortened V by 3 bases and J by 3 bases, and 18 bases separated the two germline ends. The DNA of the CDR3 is TGCGCCAGCAGTCATTCGACAGGACGGGGAATCAATCAGCCCCAGCATTTT. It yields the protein CASSHSTGRGINQPQHF.

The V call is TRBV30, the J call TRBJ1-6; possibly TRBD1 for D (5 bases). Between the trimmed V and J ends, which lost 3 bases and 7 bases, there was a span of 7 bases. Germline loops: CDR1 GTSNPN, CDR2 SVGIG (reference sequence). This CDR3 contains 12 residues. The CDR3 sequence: CAWSRANSPLHF. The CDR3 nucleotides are TGTGCCTGGAGCAGGGCGAATTCACCCCTCCACTTT. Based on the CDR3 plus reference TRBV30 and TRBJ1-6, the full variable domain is SQTIHQWPATLVQPVGSPLSLECTVEGTSNPNLYWYRQAAGRGLQLLFYSVGIGQISSEVPQNLSASRPQDRQFILSSKKLLLSDSGFYLCAWSRANSPLHFGNGTRLTVT.

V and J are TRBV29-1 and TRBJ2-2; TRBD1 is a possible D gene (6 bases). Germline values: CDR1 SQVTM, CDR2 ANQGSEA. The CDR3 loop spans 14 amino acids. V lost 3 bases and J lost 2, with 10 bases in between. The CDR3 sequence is CSVDTGSNTGELFF. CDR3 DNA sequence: TGCAGCGTTGATACAGGGTCCAACACCGGGGAGCTGTTTTTT.

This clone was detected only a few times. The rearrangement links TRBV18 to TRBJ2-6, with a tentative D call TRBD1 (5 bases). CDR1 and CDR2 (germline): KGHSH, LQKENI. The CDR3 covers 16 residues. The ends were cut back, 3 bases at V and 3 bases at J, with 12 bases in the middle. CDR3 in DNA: TGTGCCAGCTCACCCCCAAAGGGGTATGGGGCCAACGTCCTGACTTTC. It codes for CASSPPKGYGANVLTF.

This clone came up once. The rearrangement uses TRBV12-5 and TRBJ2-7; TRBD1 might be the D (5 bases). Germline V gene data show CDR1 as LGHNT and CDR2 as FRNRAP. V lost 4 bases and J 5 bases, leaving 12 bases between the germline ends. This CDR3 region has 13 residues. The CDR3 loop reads CASGSPGNDEQYF. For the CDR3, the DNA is TGTGCTAGTGGTTCCCCAGGGAACGACGAGCAGTACTTC.

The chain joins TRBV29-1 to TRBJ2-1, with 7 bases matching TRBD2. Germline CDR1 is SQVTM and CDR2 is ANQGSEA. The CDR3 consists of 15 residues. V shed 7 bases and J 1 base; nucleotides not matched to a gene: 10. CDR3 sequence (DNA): TGCAGCGCCTCCGGACGGGAGGCATCCTACAATGAGCAGTTCTTC. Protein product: CSASGREASYNEQFF.

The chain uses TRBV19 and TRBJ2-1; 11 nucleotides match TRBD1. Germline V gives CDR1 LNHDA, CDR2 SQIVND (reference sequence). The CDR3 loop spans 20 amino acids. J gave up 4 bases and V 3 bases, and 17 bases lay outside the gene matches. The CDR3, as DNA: TGTGCCAGTAGTATGTGGAGGGGGACAGGGGGTCCCCGAATATACAATGAGCAGTTCTTC. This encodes CASSMWRGTGGPRIYNEQFF.

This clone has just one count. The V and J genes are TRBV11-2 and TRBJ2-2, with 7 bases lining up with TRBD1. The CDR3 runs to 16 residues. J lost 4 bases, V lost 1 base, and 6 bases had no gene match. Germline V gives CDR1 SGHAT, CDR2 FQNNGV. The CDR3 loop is CASSLALQGSTGELFF. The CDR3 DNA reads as TGTGCCAGCAGCTTAGCCTTACAGGGGAGCACCGGGGAGCTGTTTTTT.

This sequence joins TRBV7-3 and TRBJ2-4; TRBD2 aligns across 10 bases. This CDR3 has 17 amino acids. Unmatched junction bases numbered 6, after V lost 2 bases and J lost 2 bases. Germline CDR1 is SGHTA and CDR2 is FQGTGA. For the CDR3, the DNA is TGTGCCAGCAGCTTAGGGAGACTAGCGGGTTCCAAAAACATTCAGTACTTC. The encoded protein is CASSLGRLAGSKNIQYF. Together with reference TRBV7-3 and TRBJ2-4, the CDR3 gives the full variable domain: GAGVSQTPSNKVTEKGKYVELRCDPISGHTALYWYRQSLGQGPEFLIYFQGTGAADDSGLPNDRFFAVRPEGSVSTLKIQRTERGDSAVYLCASSLGRLAGSKNIQYFGAGTRLSVL.

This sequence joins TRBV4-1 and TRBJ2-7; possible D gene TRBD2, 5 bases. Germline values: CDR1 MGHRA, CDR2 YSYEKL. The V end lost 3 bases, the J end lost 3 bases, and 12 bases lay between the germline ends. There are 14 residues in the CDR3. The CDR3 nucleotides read TGCGCCAGCAGCCAGGTTTCGCGGGTCTACGAGCAGTACTTC. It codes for CASSQVSRVYEQYF.

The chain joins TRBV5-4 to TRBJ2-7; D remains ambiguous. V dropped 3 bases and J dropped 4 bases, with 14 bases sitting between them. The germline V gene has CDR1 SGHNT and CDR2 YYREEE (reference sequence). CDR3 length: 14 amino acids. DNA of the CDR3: TGTGCCAGCAGCTCGACGGGTGTTCGTTACGAGCAGTACTTC. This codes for CASSSTGVRYEQYF.

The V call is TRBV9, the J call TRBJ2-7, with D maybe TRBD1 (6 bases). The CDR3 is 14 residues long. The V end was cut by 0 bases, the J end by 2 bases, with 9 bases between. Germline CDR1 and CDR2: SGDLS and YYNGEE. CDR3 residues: CASSVAPGAYEQYF. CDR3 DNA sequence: TGTGCCAGCAGCGTAGCTCCAGGGGCCTACGAGCAGTACTTC.

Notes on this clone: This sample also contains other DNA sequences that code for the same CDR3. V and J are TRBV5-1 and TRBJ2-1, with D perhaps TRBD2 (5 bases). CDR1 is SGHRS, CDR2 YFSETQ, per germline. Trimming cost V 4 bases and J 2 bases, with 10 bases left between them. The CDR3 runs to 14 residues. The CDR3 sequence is CASSPSGAYNEQFF. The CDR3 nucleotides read TGCGCCAGCAGCCCCAGCGGCGCCTACAATGAGCAGTTCTTC.

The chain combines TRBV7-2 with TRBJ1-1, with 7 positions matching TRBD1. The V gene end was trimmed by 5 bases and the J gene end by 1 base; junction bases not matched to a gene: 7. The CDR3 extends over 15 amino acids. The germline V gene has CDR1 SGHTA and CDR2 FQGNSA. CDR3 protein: CASSPRQGPNTEAFF. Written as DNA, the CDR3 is TGTGCCAGCAGCCCTAGACAGGGCCCGAACACTGAAGCTTTCTTT.

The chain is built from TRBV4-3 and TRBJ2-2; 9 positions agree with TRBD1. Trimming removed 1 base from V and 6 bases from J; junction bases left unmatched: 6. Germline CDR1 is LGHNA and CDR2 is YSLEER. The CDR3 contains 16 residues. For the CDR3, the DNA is TGCGCCAGCAGCCAAGCTCCGGGACAGGGATCCGGGGAGCTGTTTTTT. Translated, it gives CASSQAPGQGSGELFF.

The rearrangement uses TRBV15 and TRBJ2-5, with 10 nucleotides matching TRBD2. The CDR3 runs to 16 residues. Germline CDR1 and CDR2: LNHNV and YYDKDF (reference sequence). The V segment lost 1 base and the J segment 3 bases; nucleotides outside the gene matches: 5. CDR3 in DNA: TGTGCCACCAGCAGAGCCCGGGGGACTAGCGAAGAGACCCAGTACTTC. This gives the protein CATSRARGTSEETQYF.

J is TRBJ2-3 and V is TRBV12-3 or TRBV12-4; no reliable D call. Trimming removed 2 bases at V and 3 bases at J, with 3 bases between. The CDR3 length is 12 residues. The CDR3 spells CASSLLTDTQYF. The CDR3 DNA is TGTGCCAGCAGTTTACTGACAGATACGCAGTATTTT.